This T cell receptor beta chain was retrieved from a study of blood T cell repertoires in COVID-19. Study information: In each case, the material was cDNA or gDNA derived from T cells, B-cell-depleted T cells, or PBMCs.

This clone was recorded only once. Germline V gives CDR1 KGHDR, CDR2 SFDVKD. CDR3 length equals 17 residues. Trimming took 1 base from V and 0 from J, leaving 13 bases between them. Libraries were prepared by immunoSEQ multiplex PCR; TCRdb keeps only in-frame clonotypes and omits some of them. The repertoire holds around 75,000 clones, with 88% as singletons. The TCR sequence derives from a human donor in a cohort sampled during active COVID-19. The material sequenced was peripheral blood. The rearrangement links TRBV24-1 to TRBJ2-3, with D perhaps matching TRBD2 (5 bases). The CDR3 sequence is CATSDFQGGPSTDTQYF. For the CDR3, the DNA is TGTGCCACCAGTGATTTTCAAGGCGGGCCGAGCACAGATACGCAGTATTTT.